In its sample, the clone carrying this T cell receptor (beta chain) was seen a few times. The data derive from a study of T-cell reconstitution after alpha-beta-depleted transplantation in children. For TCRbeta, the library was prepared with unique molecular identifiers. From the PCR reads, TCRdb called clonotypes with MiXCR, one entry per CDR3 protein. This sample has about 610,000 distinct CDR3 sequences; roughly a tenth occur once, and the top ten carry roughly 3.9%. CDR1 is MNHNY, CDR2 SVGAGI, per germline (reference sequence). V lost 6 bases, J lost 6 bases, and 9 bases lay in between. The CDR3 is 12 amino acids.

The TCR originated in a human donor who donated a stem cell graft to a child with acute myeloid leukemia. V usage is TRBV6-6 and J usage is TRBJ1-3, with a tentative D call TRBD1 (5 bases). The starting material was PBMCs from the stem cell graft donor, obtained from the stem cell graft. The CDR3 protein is CASRMGVNTIYF. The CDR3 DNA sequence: TGTGCCAGCAGGATGGGGGTAAACACCATATATTTT.